This T cell receptor (beta chain) came from a study of blood T cells in healthy people across ages. Whole-study findings and limits: Among long-lived donors, naive CD4+ cells were more numerous and diversity higher than in aged donors. Using unsorted PBMCs precluded a conclusive naive versus antigen-experienced comparison. Researchers judged that diversity estimates from one million T cells fell short of true values. With age, beta diversity per million T cells declined roughly linearly, significantly by over 35.

For the second PCR, which ran for about 6 to 11 cycles, a sample-barcoded 5' primer and a J-beta primer mix were used. Each CDR3 protein gets one entry after TCRdb re-called the 5' RACE reads with MiXCR. The sample holds over 1,200,000 distinct CDR3 sequences, around 59% seen once. A word on this clonotype: Its antigen is as yet unknown.

Germline V lookup: CDR1 LGHNA, CDR2 YNFKEQ. This CDR3 is built from 15 residues. The V and J ends lost 2 bases and 5 bases respectively, with 13 bases between them. The chain carries TRBV4-2 and TRBJ2-1; no firm D call. Specimen: blood. This sequence originates from a man aged 18 to 35 in good health. CDR3: CASSQIGGSHNEQFF. CDR3 in DNA: TGTGCCAGCAGCCAAATAGGTGGCTCACACAATGAGCAGTTCTTC.